This is a list of T cell receptor beta chains from one sample in a study of regulatory T cells in long-lasting Graves disease. TCRdb reprocessed the multiplex PCR reads with MiXCR, giving one entry per CDR3 protein. The data show more than 650,000 distinct CDR3 sequences, around 30% seen once. The specimen comprised peripheral blood mononuclear cells (PBMCs), sampled when the disease was refractory, from a patient treated with antithyroid drugs. The receptors derive from a female donor with Graves disease. Each CDR3 is given with its conserved first and last residue. Each record gives: clone size, D gene, V gene, J gene, CDR3 DNA, CDR3 protein. A D gene is named only where the DNA matches it firmly. A clone size is listed for some rows: how often the clone was seen (once, few, many), or a class if it is expanded.

few	.	TRBV5-1	TRBJ1-1	TGCGCCAGCAGCTTCGAAGCCGGCCGAAACACTGAAGCTTTCTTT	CASSFEAGRNTEAFF
.	TRBD1	TRBV5-1	TRBJ2-7	TGCGCCAGCAGCCCGGTGACAGGGGGCGCCTTGAGCGAGCAGTACTTC	CASSPVTGGALSEQYF
.	TRBD1	TRBV12-3/TRBV12-4	TRBJ2-2	TGTGCCAGCAGCCGATCCGGGACAGCGCCCACCGGGGAGCTGTTTTTT	CASSRSGTAPTGELFF
.	.	TRBV6-1	TRBJ1-2	TGTGCCAGCAGTAAACAGGGTGGCTATGGCCACACCTTC	CASSKQGGYGHTF
few	.	TRBV10-3	TRBJ2-2	TGTGCCACCCAGGGGTCGAACACCGGGGAGCTGTTTTTT	CATQGSNTGELFF
.	TRBD1	TRBV11-2	TRBJ1-1	TGTGCCAGCAGATACGTTGCAGGGGGTCAGGAAGCTTTCTTT	CASRYVAGGQEAFF
few	.	TRBV5-5	TRBJ1-5	TGTGCCAGCAGCCTACAGGGTCTTCAGCCCCAGCATTTT	CASSLQGLQPQHF
.	TRBD1	TRBV12-3/TRBV12-4	TRBJ1-1	TGTGCCAGCAGTTTCGACAGGGGGATTACTGAAGCTTTCTTT	CASSFDRGITEAFF
few	.	TRBV7-9	TRBJ2-7	TGTGCCAGCAGCTTAGAGGCAGGTCCGTCCTACGAGCAGTACTTC	CASSLEAGPSYEQYF
once	.	TRBV5-1	TRBJ2-3	TGCGCCAGCACTATCGACAGGCTCAACACAGATACGCAGTATTTT	CASTIDRLNTDTQYF
once	TRBD2	TRBV19	TRBJ2-7	TGTGCCAGTGATCCCGGGACTAGCGGGAACGAGCAGTACTTC	CASDPGTSGNEQYF
many	TRBD1	TRBV7-9	TRBJ1-2	TGTGCCAGCAGTTCGGGACAGGGGTATGGCTACACCTTC	CASSSGQGYGYTF
.	TRBD1	TRBV19	TRBJ1-5	TGTGCCAGTAGTACCAACAGGGGCTGGCAGCCCCAGCATTTT	CASSTNRGWQPQHF
many	TRBD1	TRBV12-3/TRBV12-4	TRBJ1-2	TGTGCCAGCACCGTGGATGGGACAGGGGGAGGCTACACCTTC	CASTVDGTGGGYTF
.	.	TRBV28	TRBJ1-3	TGTGCCAGCAGTTTGGTAGCCCCCCTCGCCCGACGAGGAAACACCATATATTTT	CASSLVAPLARRGNTIYF
few	TRBD2	TRBV20-1	TRBJ2-5	TGCAGTGCTGTATTACTAGCGGGATTGGTGGAGACCCAGTACTTC	CSAVLLAGLVETQYF
many	.	TRBV6-5	TRBJ2-7	TGTGCCAGCAGTTACTCGATAGGCAGCTCCTACGAGCAGTACTTC	CASSYSIGSSYEQYF
many	TRBD2	TRBV12-3/TRBV12-4	TRBJ2-5	TGTGCCAGCAGCTTAAGCGGGAGAGGGGAGACCCAGTACTTC	CASSLSGRGETQYF
.	.	TRBV10-3	TRBJ1-5	TGTGCCTCACCGGGGGTGTGGGGCCTCATTCAGCCCCAGCATTTT	CASPGVWGLIQPQHF
.	.	TRBV4-2	TRBJ2-5	TGTGCCAGCAGCCAAGCGAGCGGCCTAAGGGGGGAGACCCAGTACTTC	CASSQASGLRGETQYF
.	.	TRBV5-5	TRBJ1-2	TGTGCCAGCAGCTTGGGTGTTTCAGGAAACTATGGCTACACCTTC	CASSLGVSGNYGYTF
few	.	TRBV20-1	TRBJ2-5	TGCAGTGCAGACCCAACAGTGGGCAAAGAGACCCAGTACTTC	CSADPTVGKETQYF
.	.	TRBV6-1	TRBJ2-7	TGTGCCAGCAGTACGGAGGCCGAGCAGTACTTC	CASSTEAEQYF
many	.	TRBV11-2	TRBJ2-7	TGTGCCAGCAGCTTAAAAGGCGCTAGTATGTACGAGCAGTACTTC	CASSLKGASMYEQYF
.	.	TRBV4-1	TRBJ1-1	TGCGCCAGCAGCCAAGCGCCGGGGGGAGAAGCTTTCTTT	CASSQAPGGEAFF
.	TRBD2	TRBV28	TRBJ2-7	TGTGCCAGCAGTGCGAGGCCGGGACTAGCGGGCCACGAGCAGTACTTC	CASSARPGLAGHEQYF
many	.	TRBV12-3/TRBV12-4	TRBJ2-7	TGTGCCAGCAGTTTAGACAGAAGTAGCTCCTACGAGCAGTACTTC	CASSLDRSSSYEQYF
.	.	TRBV29-1	TRBJ1-5	TGCAGCGTTGGCGGGGGGGGTACTCAGCCCCAGCATTTT	CSVGGGGTQPQHF
.	.	TRBV6-2/TRBV6-3	TRBJ1-5	TGTGCCAGCAGTTACATTGGGGGGGGCAATCAGCCCCAGCATTTT	CASSYIGGGNQPQHF
.	.	TRBV4-1	TRBJ1-1	TGCGCCAGCAGCCACATTACAGGAACTGAAGCTTTCTTT	CASSHITGTEAFF
many	TRBD1	TRBV28	TRBJ1-4	TGTGCCAGCAGTCCGAGGACAGGGTATGAAAAACTGTTTTTT	CASSPRTGYEKLFF
few	.	TRBV20-1	TRBJ1-1	TGCAGTGCTAGGGGGGACAACCCCACTGAAGCTTTCTTT	CSARGDNPTEAFF
.	.	TRBV12-3/TRBV12-4	TRBJ1-5	TGTGCCAGCAGTTTCCTAGGGGAGGATCAGCCCCAGCATTTT	CASSFLGEDQPQHF
.	.	TRBV6-1	TRBJ1-6	TGTGCCAGCAGGGCCCCGGGCTTCAGTTCACCCCTCCACTTT	CASRAPGFSSPLHF
.	TRBD2	TRBV2	TRBJ2-5	TGTGCCAGCAGGGTTGCTAGCGGGAGTGGGACCCAGTACTTC	CASRVASGSGTQYF
.	TRBD2	TRBV12-3/TRBV12-4	TRBJ2-1	TGTGCCAGCAGATGGACTAGCGGGAGTTTCATCTCCTACAATGAGCAGTTCTTC	CASRWTSGSFISYNEQFF
.	TRBD2	TRBV12-3/TRBV12-4	TRBJ2-4	TGTGCCAGCAGCTCCGGGACTAGCGGGAGGATTTCGTGGGCCAAAAACATTCAGTACTTC	CASSSGTSGRISWAKNIQYF
.	.	TRBV6-1	TRBJ1-6	TGTGCCAGCACCACCGGAGGGCCTCTCCACTTT	CASTTGGPLHF
many	.	TRBV28	TRBJ1-1	TGTGCCAGCAGTTTATGGGGGGGGGCGGTGGACACTGAAGCTTTCTTT	CASSLWGGAVDTEAFF
many	.	TRBV6-1	TRBJ1-2	TGTGCCAGCACGGCGACAACCGTCTCCTATGGCTACACCTTC	CASTATTVSYGYTF
many	TRBD2	TRBV20-1	TRBJ2-7	TGCAGTGCACAGGCACTAGCGGGAGGGGGAGAGCAGTACTTC	CSAQALAGGGEQYF
few	TRBD2	TRBV7-2	TRBJ2-5	TGTGCCAGCAGCCATCTAGCGGGAGGATTAGAGACCCAGTACTTC	CASSHLAGGLETQYF
few	.	TRBV30	TRBJ1-4	TGTGCCTGGAGTATGTCTAATGAAAAACTGTTTTTT	CAWSMSNEKLFF
.	.	TRBV20-1	TRBJ2-7	TGCAGTGCTAGCCCGGGTCCTTCCTACGAGCAGTACTTC	CSASPGPSYEQYF
few	TRBD1	TRBV5-1	TRBJ2-7	TGCGCCAGCAGCTTGGAGGGACAGGGGAGGCACGAGCAGTACTTC	CASSLEGQGRHEQYF
few	.	TRBV12-3/TRBV12-4	TRBJ2-7	TGTGCCAGCAGTGGGAAGGTTCAGTACGAGCAGTACTTC	CASSGKVQYEQYF
few	.	TRBV5-5	TRBJ2-2	TGTGCCAGCAGCTTGAGGAAAGACTATACCGGGGAGCTGTTTTTT	CASSLRKDYTGELFF